These 8 T cell receptor beta chains came from one sample sequenced in a study of T cell clonality in common variable immunodeficiency. No antigens are known for them. The study, taken as a whole, reports: Fewer deletions and N-nucleotide insertions were reportedly seen in common variable immunodeficiency TCR beta sequences.

Sequencing used immunoSEQ multiplex PCR; TCRdb keeps in-frame clones, though not all of them. The sample was found to contain about 33,000 clones, and every one recurs. The sequenced sample was peripheral blood mononuclear cells. These receptors all come from a human donor with common variable immunodeficiency.

This clone has more than one count but fewer than ten. With the read ending 3 residues before the CDR3 end, the germline J gene is used to fill in that end. The genes are TRBV7-9 and TRBJ1-2; D is unclear. CDR1 is SEHNR and CDR2 is FQNEAQ in the germline V gene (reference sequence). The V end was cut by 5 bases, the J end by 4 bases, with 17 bases between. There are 15 residues in the CDR3. The CDR3 bases that were read are TGTGCCAGCAGCCCCCTGGGCTTTGCGAGCTATGGC. This gives the protein CASSPLGFASYG. Given in full, the CDR3 is CASSPLGFASYGYTF. The whole variable domain, filled in from reference TRBV7-9 and TRBJ1-2, reads DTGVSQNPRHKITKRGQNVTFRCDPISEHNRLYWYRQTLGQGPEFLTYFQNEAQLEKSRLLSDRFSAERPKGSFSTLEIQRTEQGDSAMYLCASSPLGFASYGYTFGSGTRLTVV.

At least ten counts were recorded for this clone. The CDR3 extends 3 residues past the end of the read, so its final part is completed from the germline J gene. J is TRBJ1-2 and V is TRBV2; TRBD1 matches at 10 bases. CDR3 size: 13 residues. V trimming: 7 bases; J trimming: 7 bases; junction bases outside the gene matches: 6. CDR1 and CDR2 (germline): SNHLY, FYNNEI. The CDR3 reads CASTQTGGGGYTF. The sequenced CDR3 bases are TGTGCCAGCACCCAGACAGGGGGCGGTGGC.

This clone was seen more than once but under ten times. The read falls 3 residues short of the CDR3 end, and the missing part is taken from the germline J gene. The chain recombines TRBV2 with TRBJ1-5; 8 bases match TRBD1. The germline V gene encodes CDR1 SNHLY and CDR2 FYNNEI. The V segment lost 6 bases and the J segment 5 bases; nucleotides outside the gene matches: 3. The CDR3 runs 13 residues. The sequenced CDR3 bases are TGTGCCAGCAGAACACAGGGGGATCAGCCC. Its translation is CASRTQGDQP. The complete CDR3 reads CASRTQGDQPQHF.

Concerning this clone: The observed sequence ends 3 residues before the CDR3 terminus, with the missing tail filled in from the germline J gene. The chain carries TRBV7-3 and TRBJ2-3; TRBD2 matches 9 bases. The CDR3 sequence is 15 residues long. In germline, CDR1 is SGHTA, CDR2 FQGTGA. Losses at the gene ends were 1 base for V and 6 bases for J; bases not matched to a gene: 5. Incomplete CDR3 DNA: TGTGCCAGCAGCTTAATCGGGGCGGGGGGGGATACG. Translated, it gives CASSLIGAGGDT. The full CDR3 is CASSLIGAGGDTQYF.

This clone was detected a few times. The read finishes 3 residues shy of the CDR3 end, and the germline J gene is used to complete it. The chain employs TRBV2 and TRBJ1-1; tentatively, D is TRBD1 (6 bases). This CDR3 contains 14 residues. Germline assignment: CDR1 SNHLY and CDR2 FYNNEI. V lost 1 base and J lost 1, with 7 bases in between. The CDR3 bases that were read are TGTGCCAGCAGTGAAGGGACAGAGAACACTGAA. It specifies CASSEGTENTE. The full-length CDR3 reads as CASSEGTENTEAFF.

Details on this clone: Read data end 3 residues before the CDR3 end; the end is taken from the germline J gene. This chain links TRBV18 with TRBJ1-1; D is undetermined. CDR1 and CDR2 (germline): KGHSH, LQKENI. The CDR3 extends over 13 amino acids. Trimming shortened V by 3 bases and J by 1 base, and 6 bases separated the two germline ends. CDR3 residues: CASSPQENTEAFF. The DNA read from the CDR3 is TGTGCCAGCTCACCCCAGGAGAACACTGAA.

A few counts support this clone. The read comes to an end 3 residues before the CDR3 does, leaving the germline J gene to fill in the end. The V gene is TRBV19, the J gene TRBJ2-1, with D tentatively TRBD2 (5 bases). In germline, CDR1 is LNHDA, CDR2 SQIVND (reference sequence). V lost 5 bases and J lost 7, with 9 bases in between. CDR3 length equals 12 residues. CDR3 sequence reads: CASSREGNEQFF. CDR3 DNA (partial): TGTGCCAGTAGTCGAGAGGGTAATGAG.

As regards this clone: The read ends 3 residues before the CDR3 terminus; that terminus is restored from the germline J gene. The chain recombines TRBV18 with TRBJ1-4; D is undetermined. CDR3 size: 14 residues. Germline loops: CDR1 KGHSH, CDR2 LQKENI. V was trimmed by 3 bases and J by 3 bases, leaving 8 bases between them. The sequenced part of the CDR3 DNA is TGTGCCAGCTCACCTGACATAGCTAATGAAAAA. Protein: CASSPDIANEK. The full-length CDR3 reads as CASSPDIANEKLFF.